This T cell receptor beta chain was found in a study of CD8 T cells in ankylosing spondylitis. Comments on this clonotype: Its target is unknown.

Regarding the study as a whole: A motif of 7 to 9 highly homologous TCR beta variants was seen as apparently characteristic of ankylosing spondylitis blood.

A quantitative 5'-RACE method, one with molecular barcodes, was used to make TCR beta libraries. TCRdb reprocessed the 5' RACE reads via MiXCR and lists one record per CDR3 protein. Of 250,000 to 350,000 distinct CDR3 sequences listed, around 19% were seen once; the top ten hold 7.5% to 9.5%. The germline V and J ends were trimmed by 5 bases and 6 bases, with 14 bases remaining between them. The germline V gene encodes CDR1 LNHDA and CDR2 SQIVND (reference sequence). The CDR3 spans 14 residues. This chain uses TRBV19 with TRBJ2-1, with D perhaps TRBD1 or TRBD2 (5 bases each). The sequence was collected from a male donor with ankylosing spondylitis or in good health (not recorded which). Sequenced sample: blood, either unsorted or a sorted T cell fraction (not recorded which). CDR3 protein: CASSFQGPLNEQFF. The CDR3 DNA is TGTGCCAGTAGTTTCCAGGGACCGCTCAATGAGCAGTTCTTC.